This entry describes one TCR beta chain. Some clones are missing from TCRdb's copy, which holds only in-frame ones; the method was immunoSEQ multiplex PCR. The data show more than 75,000 clones, more than 85% seen once. This sample is part of a study of cytomegalovirus exposure and HLA in healthy donors. This CDR3 is built from 17 residues. The germline CDR1 and CDR2 sequences are MNHEY and SMNVEV (reference sequence). With 1 base removed from V and 2 bases from J, the gap between germline ends came to 15 bases. The receptor was isolated from a man aged 18 to 29 in good health and CMV-seronegative. The sequencing input was PBMCs. The chain recombines TRBV27 with TRBJ1-3; D ambiguous. The CDR3 coding sequence is TGTGCCAGCAGTTTATTCCTTCCCGGGGAGACTGGAAACACCATATATTTT. It is translated as CASSLFLPGETGNTIYF.